The clone carrying this T cell receptor beta chain has just a few counts. In the authors' methods: Estimation of nucleated cell counts was performed using reference gene primer amplification. Clones were sequenced by immunoSEQ multiplex PCR, and TCRdb holds only the in-frame ones, with some missing. V, J and clone size are those of that table, while D and trimming were read from the DNA. The sample includes roughly 90,000 clones, roughly 89% of them seen just once. V shed 4 bases, J shed 2 bases, and the junction held 2 bases outside the gene matches. CDR3 length: 14 residues. Germline-derived CDR1 and CDR2 are SEHNR and FQNEAQ (reference sequence). The sample belongs to a study of blood T cell repertoires in COVID-19. Study details: Sources were T cells, B-cell-depleted T cells, or PBMCs; the material itself was cDNA or gDNA.

The TCR sequence derives from a man in his forties or fifties with acute or convalescent COVID-19. The chain joins TRBV7-9 to TRBJ1-3; TRBD1 aligns across 7 bases. Sequenced input: peripheral blood. CDR3 sequence reads: CASSSTGPGNTIYF. In nucleotides, the CDR3 is TGTGCCAGCAGCTCGACAGGGCCTGGAAACACCATATATTTT.